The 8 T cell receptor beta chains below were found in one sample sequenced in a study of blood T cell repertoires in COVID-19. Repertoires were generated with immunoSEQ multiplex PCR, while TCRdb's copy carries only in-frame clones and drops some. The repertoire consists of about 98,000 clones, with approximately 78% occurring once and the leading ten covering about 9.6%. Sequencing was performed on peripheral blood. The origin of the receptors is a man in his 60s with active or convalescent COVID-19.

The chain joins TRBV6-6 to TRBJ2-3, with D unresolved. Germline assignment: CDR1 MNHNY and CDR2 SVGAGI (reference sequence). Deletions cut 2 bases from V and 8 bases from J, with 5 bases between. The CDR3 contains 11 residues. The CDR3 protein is CASSYTGTQYF. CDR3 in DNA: TGTGCCAGCAGTTACACGGGTACGCAGTATTTT.

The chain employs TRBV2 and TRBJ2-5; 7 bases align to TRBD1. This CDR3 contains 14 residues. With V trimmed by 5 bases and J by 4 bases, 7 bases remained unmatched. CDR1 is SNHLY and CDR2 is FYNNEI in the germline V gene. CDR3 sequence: CASSRQGRGETQYF. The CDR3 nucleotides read TGTGCCAGCAGTAGACAGGGAAGGGGAGAGACCCAGTACTTC.

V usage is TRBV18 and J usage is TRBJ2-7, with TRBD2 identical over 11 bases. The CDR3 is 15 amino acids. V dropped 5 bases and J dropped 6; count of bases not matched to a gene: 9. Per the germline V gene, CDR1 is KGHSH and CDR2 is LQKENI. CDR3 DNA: TGTGCCAGCTCAGCACTTAGCGGGAGGGCGAGCGAGCAGTACGTC. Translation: CASSALSGRASEQYV.

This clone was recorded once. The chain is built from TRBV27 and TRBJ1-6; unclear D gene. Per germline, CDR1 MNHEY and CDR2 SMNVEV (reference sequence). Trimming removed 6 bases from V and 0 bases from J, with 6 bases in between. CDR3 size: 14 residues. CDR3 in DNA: TGTGCCAGCAGGGCCAGCTCCTATAATTCACCCCTCCACTTT. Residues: CASRASSYNSPLHF.

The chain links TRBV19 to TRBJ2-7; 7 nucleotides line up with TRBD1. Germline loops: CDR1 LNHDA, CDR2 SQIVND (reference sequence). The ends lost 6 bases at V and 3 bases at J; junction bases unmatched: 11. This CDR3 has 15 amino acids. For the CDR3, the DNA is TGTGCCAGTAGACCCGGACAGGAACATTACTACGAGCAGTACTTC. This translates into CASRPGQEHYYEQYF.

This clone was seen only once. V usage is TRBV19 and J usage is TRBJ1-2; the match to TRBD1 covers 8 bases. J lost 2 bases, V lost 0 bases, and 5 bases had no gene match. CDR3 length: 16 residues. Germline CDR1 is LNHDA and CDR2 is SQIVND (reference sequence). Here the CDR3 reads CASSIEPGQANYGYTF. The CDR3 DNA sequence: TGTGCCAGTAGTATAGAACCGGGACAGGCGAACTATGGCTACACCTTC.

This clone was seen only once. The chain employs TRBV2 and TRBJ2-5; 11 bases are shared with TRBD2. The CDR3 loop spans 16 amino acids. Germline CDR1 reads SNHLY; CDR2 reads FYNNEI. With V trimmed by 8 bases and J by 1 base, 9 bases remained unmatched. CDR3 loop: CASASTSGTAQETQYF. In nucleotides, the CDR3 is TGTGCCAGCGCATCGACTAGCGGGACCGCCCAAGAGACCCAGTACTTC. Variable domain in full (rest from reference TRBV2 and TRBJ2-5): EPEVTQTPSHQVTQMGQEVILRCVPISNHLYFYWYRQILGQKVEFLVSFYNNEISEKSEIFDDQFSVERPDGSNFTLKIRSTKLEDSAMYFCASASTSGTAQETQYFGPGTRLLVL.

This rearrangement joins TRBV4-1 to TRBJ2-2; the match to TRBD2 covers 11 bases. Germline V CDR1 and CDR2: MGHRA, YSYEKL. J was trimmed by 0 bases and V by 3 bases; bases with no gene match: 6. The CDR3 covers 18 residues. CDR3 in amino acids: CASSQFGLAGANTGELFF. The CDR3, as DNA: TGCGCCAGCAGCCAGTTTGGACTAGCGGGCGCGAACACCGGGGAGCTGTTTTTT.